The clone carrying this TCR beta chain was found many times. The antigen remains undetermined. The V segment lost 1 base and the J segment 4 bases; nucleotides outside the gene matches: 7. Germline V gene data show CDR1 as MNHEY and CDR2 as SMNVEV (reference sequence). The CDR3 runs 15 residues. This record belongs to a study of T-cell reconstitution after alpha-beta-depleted transplantation in children. Study-wide findings and caveats: The high TCRbeta diversity at day 60 in some patients came from surviving recipient T cells and thymic progenitors. Two months or so post-transplant, alpha-beta T cells reportedly derived from several hundred expanded graft clones. Newly made T cells mostly supplied T-cell counts and diversity one year after transplant.

This sample's TCRbeta library carried unique molecular identifier barcodes. TCRdb re-called the PCR reads with MiXCR, one entry per CDR3 protein. The top ten clones hold approximately 13% of a sample with some 76,000 distinct CDR3 sequences, about a tenth of them seen once. Sequences were derived from PBMCs, sampled before TCRalphabeta/CD19-depleted stem cell transplant. The sequence was obtained from a boy between 5 and 17 years old with acute myeloid leukemia, due to receive a stem cell transplant. The rearrangement uses TRBV27 and TRBJ2-7; TRBD2 aligns across 7 bases. Written as DNA, the CDR3 is TGTGCCAGCAGTTTATGGGCAGGGAGGGCGTACGAGCAGTACTTC. Translated, it gives CASSLWAGRAYEQYF.